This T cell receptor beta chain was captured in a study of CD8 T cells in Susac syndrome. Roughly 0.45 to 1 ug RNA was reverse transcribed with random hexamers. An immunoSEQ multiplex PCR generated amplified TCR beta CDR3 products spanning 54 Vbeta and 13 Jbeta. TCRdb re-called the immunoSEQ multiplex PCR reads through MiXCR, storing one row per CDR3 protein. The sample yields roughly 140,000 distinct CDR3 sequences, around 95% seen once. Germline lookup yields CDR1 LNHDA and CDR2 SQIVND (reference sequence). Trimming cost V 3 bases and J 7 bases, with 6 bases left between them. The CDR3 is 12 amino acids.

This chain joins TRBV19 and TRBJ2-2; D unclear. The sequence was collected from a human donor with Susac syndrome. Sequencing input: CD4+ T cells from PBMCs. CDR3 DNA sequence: TGTGCCAGTAGTATCCCCCGCGGGGAGCTGTTTTTT. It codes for CASSIPRGELFF.